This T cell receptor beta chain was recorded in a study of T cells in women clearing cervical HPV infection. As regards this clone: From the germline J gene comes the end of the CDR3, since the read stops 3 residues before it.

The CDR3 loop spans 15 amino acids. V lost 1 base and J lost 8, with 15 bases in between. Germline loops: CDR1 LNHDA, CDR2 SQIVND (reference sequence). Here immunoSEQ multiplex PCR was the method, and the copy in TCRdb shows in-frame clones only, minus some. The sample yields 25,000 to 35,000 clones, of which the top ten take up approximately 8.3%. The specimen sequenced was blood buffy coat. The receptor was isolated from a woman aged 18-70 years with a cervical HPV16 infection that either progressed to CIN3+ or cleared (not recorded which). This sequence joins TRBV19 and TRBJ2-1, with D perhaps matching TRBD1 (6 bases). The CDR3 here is CASSIGTASWDEQFF. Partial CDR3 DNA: TGTGCCAGTAGTATAGGGACAGCGAGTTGGGATGAG.